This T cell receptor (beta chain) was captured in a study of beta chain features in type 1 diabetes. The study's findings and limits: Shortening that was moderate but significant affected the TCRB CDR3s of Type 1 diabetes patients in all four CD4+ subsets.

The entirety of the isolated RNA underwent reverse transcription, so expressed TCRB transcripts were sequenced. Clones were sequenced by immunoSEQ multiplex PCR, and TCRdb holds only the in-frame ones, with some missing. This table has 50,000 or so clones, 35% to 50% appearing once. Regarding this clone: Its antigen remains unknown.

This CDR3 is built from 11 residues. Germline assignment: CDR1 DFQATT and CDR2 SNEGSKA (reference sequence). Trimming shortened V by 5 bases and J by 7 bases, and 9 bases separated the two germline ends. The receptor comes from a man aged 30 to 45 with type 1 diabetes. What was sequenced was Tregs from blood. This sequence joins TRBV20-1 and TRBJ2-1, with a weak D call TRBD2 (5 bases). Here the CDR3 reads CSAGLINEQFF. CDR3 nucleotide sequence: TGCAGTGCTGGACTTATAAATGAGCAGTTCTTC.